Below are 28 T cell receptor beta chains sequenced from a single sample in a study of blood T cell repertoires in COVID-19. The data were produced by immunoSEQ multiplex PCR, yet TCRdb's version contains in-frame clones alone and is incomplete. The sample records about 50,000 clones, around 85% being singletons. The source material was peripheral blood. These TCRs come from a man in his sixties with acute or convalescent COVID-19.

The rearrangement joins TRBV20-1 to TRBJ2-1; TRBD2 aligns across 8 bases. The junction had 13 bases not matched to a gene; V was cut back by 3 bases and J by 15 bases. The CDR3 has 13 residues. Germline CDR1 reads DFQATT; CDR2 reads SNEGSKA (reference sequence). This chain's CDR3 is CSASIEGLDSMFF. The CDR3 DNA is TGCAGTGCTAGTATCGAGGGACTAGACAGTATGTTCTTC.

The chain links TRBV14 to TRBJ2-2; TRBD1 might be the D (6 bases). CDR1 is SGHDN, CDR2 FVKESK, per germline. The CDR3 totals 18 residues. With 4 bases removed from V and 4 bases from J, the gap between germline ends came to 22 bases. In DNA form, the CDR3 reads TGTGCCAGCAGCCCGCTGGTAGGGGGAATTGGACCCACCGGGGAGCTGTTTTTT. Encoded protein: CASSPLVGGIGPTGELFF.

The rearrangement uses TRBV9 and TRBJ1-1; 8 bases are a match to TRBD1. Germline V CDR1 and CDR2: SGDLS, YYNGEE. Unmatched junction bases numbered 7, after V lost 4 bases and J lost 5 bases. The CDR3 has 14 residues. The CDR3 reads CASSPWTGRTEAFF. CDR3 coding DNA: TGTGCCAGCAGCCCTTGGACAGGGCGGACTGAAGCTTTCTTT.

This chain links TRBV19 with TRBJ1-5; 10 bases align to TRBD1. Germline V gene data show CDR1 as LNHDA and CDR2 as SQIVND (reference sequence). V was pared by 6 bases and J by 1 base, with 6 bases of the junction left unmatched. CDR3 length equals 16 residues. The CDR3 DNA follows: TGTGCCAGTAGGCCAGACAGGGGGCAAAGCAATCAGCCCCAGCATTTT. It specifies CASRPDRGQSNQPQHF.

The CDR3 DNA sequence: TGTGCCAGCAGCAAAGAACCTCGGGGGGGGACTAGCGGGAGGCGGTCGAACACCGGGGAGCTGTTTTTT. Translating gives CASSKEPRGGTSGRRSNTGELFF. V is TRBV21-1 and J is TRBJ2-2; the DNA was not compared with TRBD2, the D call given in the table. TRBV21-1 is shown as a pseudogene. There are 23 residues in the CDR3.

The rearrangement joins TRBV28 to TRBJ1-1, with 7 bases lining up with TRBD1. This CDR3 comprises 14 residues. Per the germline V gene, CDR1 is MDHEN and CDR2 is SYDVKM. With V trimmed by 5 bases and J by 7 bases, 10 bases remained unmatched. Here the CDR3 DNA reads TGTGCCAGCAGTCCCATTCATCGGGACAGTGAAGCTTTCTTT. It encodes CASSPIHRDSEAFF.

The gene calls are TRBV21-1 and TRBJ2-3; the table's D gene call, TRBD2, was not cross checked with the DNA. TRBV21-1 is assigned pseudogene status. There are 16 residues in the CDR3. CDR3 sequence (DNA): TGTGCCAGCAGCAAACCGACTAGCGGTAAAGGAGATACGCAGTATTTT. This gives the protein CASSKPTSGKGDTQYF.

CDR3 in DNA: TGCGCCAGCAGCCAGACAGGGAATAATTCACCCCTCCACTTT. Protein sequence: CASSQTGNNSPLHF. The V call is TRBV5-1, the J call TRBJ1-6; the match to TRBD1 covers 7 bases. Germline CDR1 is SGHRS and CDR2 is YFSETQ. This CDR3 region has 14 residues. The trim removed 4 bases at V and 5 bases at J, leaving 3 bases unmatched.

The chain joins TRBV3-1 (or the pseudogene TRBV3-2) to TRBJ1-3, with TRBD1 matching 7 bases. This CDR3 spans 14 amino acids. The V segment lost 5 bases and the J segment 5 bases; nucleotides outside the gene matches: 6. Germline V gives CDR1 LGHDT, CDR2 YNNKEL (reference sequence). The CDR3 loop is CASSIQGFRNTIYF. The CDR3 region has the DNA TGTGCCAGCAGCATACAGGGGTTTAGAAACACCATATATTTT.

The V gene is TRBV28, the J gene TRBJ2-1, with TRBD2 identical over 7 bases. V gave up 8 bases and J gave up 8 bases; unmatched junction bases: 15. The germline V gene has CDR1 MDHEN and CDR2 SYDVKM. The CDR3 length is 15 residues. The DNA for the CDR3 is TGTGCCAGCTCCACTAGCGTCCCGAACGGCGATGAGCAGTTCTTC. As protein: CASSTSVPNGDEQFF.

The chain links TRBV3-1 (or the pseudogene TRBV3-2) to TRBJ2-7, with 7 nucleotides matching TRBD1. The CDR3 is made up of 15 amino acids. The germline V gene has CDR1 LGHDT and CDR2 YNNKEL (reference sequence). J lost 1 base, V lost 3 bases, and 6 bases had no gene match. The CDR3 nucleotides are TGTGCCAGCAGCCACGGTCCAGGGGGTTCCTACGAGCAGTACTTC. It is translated as CASSHGPGGSYEQYF.

This rearrangement joins TRBV4-1 to TRBJ1-1; TRBD1 might be the D (6 bases). The germline V gene has CDR1 MGHRA and CDR2 YSYEKL. The germline V and J ends were trimmed by 3 bases and 1 base, with 21 bases remaining between them. The CDR3 sequence is 18 residues long. The CDR3 DNA follows: TGCGCCAGCAGCCACCCTCCTCGACAGGCCCTATGGAACACTGAAGCTTTCTTT. Amino acids: CASSHPPRQALWNTEAFF.

The genes are TRBV18 and TRBJ2-7; 12 bases agree with TRBD2. Germline V gene lookup returns CDR1 KGHSH and CDR2 LQKENI. The CDR3 is 15 amino acids. The junction had 2 bases not matched to a gene; V was cut back by 3 bases and J by 2 bases. CDR3 bases: TGTGCCAGCTCACCCACTAGCGGGGGGACCTACGAGCAGTACTTC. Protein: CASSPTSGGTYEQYF.

The chain couples TRBV11-3 to TRBJ1-6, with D uncertain. The CDR3 extends over 13 amino acids. Trimming stripped 4 bases from V and 9 bases from J, with 10 bases between. The V gene's germline CDR1 is SGHNT and CDR2 YENEEA. The CDR3 loop reads CASSSDFSSPLHF. DNA for the CDR3: TGTGCCAGCAGCTCGGACTTCAGTTCACCCCTCCACTTT.

The chain is built from TRBV6-5 and TRBJ1-6, with TRBD1 identical over 8 bases. The ends lost 6 bases at V and 5 bases at J; junction bases unmatched: 6. The V gene's germline CDR1 is MNHEY and CDR2 SVGAGI. CDR3 size: 15 residues. The CDR3 sequence is CASSRQGLDNSPLHF. The CDR3 bases are TGTGCCAGCAGCCGACAGGGGCTCGATAATTCACCCCTCCACTTT.

CDR3 residues: CATGGSHLTYEQYF. The CDR3, as DNA: TGTGCCACAGGGGGCTCCCACCTTACCTACGAGCAGTACTTC. The chain combines TRBV28 with TRBJ2-7, with 8 positions matching TRBD1. CDR3 length: 14 residues. J gave up 2 bases and V 10 bases, and 10 bases lay outside the gene matches. From germline, CDR1 is MDHEN and CDR2 SYDVKM.

The rearrangement joins TRBV5-1 to TRBJ2-7; possible D gene TRBD2, 6 bases. The length of the CDR3 is 13 residues. From germline, CDR1 is SGHRS and CDR2 YFSETQ. Trimming took off 4 bases at V and 3 bases at J, with 11 bases between the two ends. Written as DNA, the CDR3 is TGCGCCAGCAGCCCGGGGGAGGACTACGAGCAGTACTTC. This translates into CASSPGEDYEQYF.

The CDR3 sequence: CASSLGASGNNEQFF. The CDR3 coding sequence is TGTGCCAGCAGCTTGGGCGCTAGCGGAAACAATGAGCAGTTCTTC. The gene calls are TRBV5-5 and TRBJ2-1; 7 positions match TRBD2. The germline gives CDR1 SGHKS, CDR2 YYEKEE (reference sequence). The CDR3 sequence is 15 residues long. Trimming cost V 0 bases and J 5 bases; bases outside gene matches: 5.

V is TRBV19 and J is TRBJ2-3; TRBD2 aligns across 10 bases. The CDR3 covers 15 residues. Germline CDR1 and CDR2: LNHDA and SQIVND (reference sequence). Losses at the gene ends were 3 bases for V and 4 bases for J; bases not matched to a gene: 4. CDR3 residues: CASSIASGRADTQYF. DNA for the CDR3: TGTGCCAGTAGTATTGCTAGCGGGAGAGCAGATACGCAGTATTTT.

In this sample, this clone is medium-sized. This chain links TRBV27 with TRBJ2-1; 12 bases line up with TRBD2. Looked up from germline, CDR1 is MNHEY and CDR2 is SMNVEV (reference sequence). The length of the CDR3 is 14 residues. The ends lost 6 bases at V and 8 bases at J; junction bases unmatched: 5. The CDR3 loop reads CASSWTSGNDEQFF. DNA for the CDR3: TGTGCCAGCAGCTGGACTAGCGGGAACGATGAGCAGTTCTTC.

This sequence joins TRBV2 and TRBJ2-1; 8 positions agree with TRBD1. Per germline, CDR1 SNHLY and CDR2 FYNNEI. Trimming at V came to 3 bases and at J to 2 bases, leaving 3 bases not matched to a gene. This CDR3 is built from 15 residues. The chain's CDR3 is CASSDRGQAYNEQFF. The CDR3 nucleotides read TGTGCCAGCAGTGACAGGGGGCAGGCCTACAATGAGCAGTTCTTC.

The genes are TRBV10-1 and TRBJ2-1; 9 bases agree with TRBD2. The V and J ends lost 4 bases and 15 bases, in that order; junction bases with no gene match: 7. Germline assignment: CDR1 WNHNN and CDR2 SYGVQD (reference sequence). The CDR3 loop spans 12 amino acids. This CDR3 is CASSGLAALRFF. CDR3 bases: TGCGCCAGCAGTGGACTAGCGGCCTTAAGGTTCTTC.

This chain connects TRBV18 to TRBJ2-1; D is possibly TRBD2 (6 bases). The germline V gene has CDR1 KGHSH and CDR2 LQKENI. This CDR3 region has 16 residues. The V and J ends lost 5 bases and 6 bases respectively, with 20 bases between them. The CDR3 region is CASSALPLGTLNEQFF. In DNA, the CDR3 is TGTGCCAGCTCAGCCTTGCCCCTCGGGACTCTCAATGAGCAGTTCTTC.

The table lists this clone with a count of one. The J gene is TRBJ1-4, the V gene TRBV2; weak D call: TRBD1 (5 bases). The V and J ends lost 3 bases and 6 bases respectively, with 11 bases between them. The CDR3 covers 14 residues. CDR1 SNHLY and CDR2 FYNNEI come from the germline V gene. CDR3 sequence (DNA): TGTGCCAGCAGTGAGAACGGCAGGGATGAAAAACTGTTTTTT. Translated: CASSENGRDEKLFF.

The chain employs TRBV2 and TRBJ1-4, with unresolved D. Germline V lookup: CDR1 SNHLY, CDR2 FYNNEI. Trimming removed 4 bases from V and 7 bases from J, with 13 bases in between. The CDR3 length is 14 residues. The CDR3 DNA follows: TGTGCCAGCAGTGCTCACTCCGCCGGTGAAAAACTGTTTTTT. Translated: CASSAHSAGEKLFF.

The CDR3 sequence: CAIKGAAPDNSPLHF. The CDR3 nucleotides are TGTGCCATCAAGGGGGCCGCGCCCGATAATTCACCCCTCCACTTT. The chain employs TRBV10-3 and TRBJ1-6; the match to TRBD1 covers 7 bases. The germline gives CDR1 ENHRY, CDR2 SYGVKD. V dropped 7 bases and J dropped 5; count of bases not matched to a gene: 8. This CDR3 is built from 15 residues.

The chain carries TRBV18 and TRBJ1-5, with TRBD1 matching over 12 bases. Trimming at V came to 3 bases and at J to 6 bases, leaving 9 bases not matched to a gene. Germline CDR1 is KGHSH and CDR2 is LQKENI. The CDR3 sequence is 17 residues long. CDR3 residues: CASSPYRDRGRAQPQHF. In DNA form, the CDR3 reads TGTGCCAGCTCACCGTATCGGGACAGGGGGCGGGCTCAGCCCCAGCATTTT.

This chain connects TRBV18 to TRBJ2-7, with 10 nucleotides matching TRBD1. Unmatched junction bases numbered 2, after V lost 0 bases and J lost 6 bases. Germline CDR1 reads KGHSH; CDR2 reads LQKENI. This CDR3 has 14 residues. The DNA of the CDR3 is TGTGCCAGCTCACCACCCGGGACAGGGGTCGAGCAGTACTTC. Amino acid sequence: CASSPPGTGVEQYF.